The present TCR beta chain was sequenced within a study of shared T cell receptors in the human thymus. Clones were sequenced by immunoSEQ multiplex PCR, and TCRdb holds only the in-frame ones, with some missing. The sample shows some 720,000 clones, roughly 90% of them seen only once. Germline lookup yields CDR1 SQVTM and CDR2 ANQGSEA. This CDR3 has 13 residues. V was shortened by 7 bases and J by 7 bases, with 16 bases between the two germline ends. The sample was also reused in another study, on human thymus T cells. From that paper: It was healthy Finnish infants having corrective surgery for congenital heart defects who were the donors. Corrective cardiac surgery supplied the resected thymus tissue. The authors found apparently biased V and J gene usage in thymic and blood repertoires. Related research has reported that thymic repertoires overlap highly among unrelated individuals.

Sequenced sample: thymocytes. This receptor was obtained from a boy in the first two years of life with a congenital heart defect. V is TRBV29-1 and J is TRBJ1-4; unclear D gene. The CDR3 here is CSACPVGSEKLFF. The CDR3 DNA reads TGCAGCGCCTGTCCGGTAGGGAGTGAAAAACTGTTTTTT.